These 17 T cell receptor beta chains were sequenced from one sample in a study of T cells in Graves' hyperthyroidism and ophthalmopathy. RNA transcripts were the template for amplifying TCR beta CDR3 regions. HTBI primers drove first-round RT-PCR of the TCR CDR3. TCRdb itself ran the multiplex PCR reads through MiXCR, one entry per CDR3 protein. The sample yields about 640,000 distinct CDR3 sequences, 20% to 25% seen once. Specimen: blood. The receptors originated from a man aged 25 to 45 with Graves' ophthalmopathy.

This clonotype was detected ten times or more. V usage is TRBV7-2 and J usage is TRBJ2-3, with 7 nucleotides matching TRBD2. Unmatched junction bases numbered 3, after V lost 5 bases and J lost 1 base. The CDR3 is 14 residues long. CDR1 is SGHTA and CDR2 is FQGNSA in the germline V gene. The CDR3 DNA is TGTGCCAGCAGCGGCGGGAGAGGCACAGATACGCAGTATTTT. This gives the protein CASSGGRGTDTQYF.

The sample holds many counts of this clonotype. The chain couples TRBV5-1 to TRBJ2-2; TRBD2 matches at 9 bases. Per the germline V gene, CDR1 is SGHRS and CDR2 is YFSETQ. V gave up 0 bases and J gave up 2 bases; unmatched junction bases: 2. This CDR3 is built from 16 residues. The chain's CDR3 is CASSLELAGNTGELFF. DNA of the CDR3: TGCGCCAGCAGCTTGGAACTAGCGGGTAACACCGGGGAGCTGTTTTTT.

The rearrangement links TRBV13 to TRBJ2-2; D unresolved. Germline V gene data show CDR1 as PRHDT and CDR2 as FYEKMQ (reference sequence). V was shortened by 3 bases and J by 5 bases, with 7 bases between the two germline ends. This CDR3 comprises 13 residues. The CDR3 coding sequence is TGTGCCAGCAGCTTCCCTTTAACCGGGGAGCTGTTTTTT. Translating it yields CASSFPLTGELFF.

At least ten counts were recorded for this clonotype. The rearrangement uses TRBV28 and TRBJ2-7; perhaps TRBD1 as D (6 bases). The V gene's germline CDR1 is MDHEN and CDR2 SYDVKM. V was shortened by 6 bases and J by 5 bases, with 14 bases between the two germline ends. CDR3 length: 13 amino acids. CDR3: CASSPTGDNEQYF. CDR3 bases: TGTGCCAGCAGCCCGACAGGAGATAACGAGCAGTACTTC. The full variable domain, its missing parts supplied by reference TRBV28 and TRBJ2-7, is DVKVTQSSRYLVKRTGEKVFLECVQDMDHENMFWYRQDPGLGLRLIYFSYDVKMKEKGDIPEGYSVSREKKERFSLILESASTNQTSMYLCASSPTGDNEQYFGPGTRLTVT.

The rearrangement joins TRBV7-9 to TRBJ1-2; TRBD1 aligns across 8 bases. CDR3 size: 13 residues. V lost 8 bases and J lost 5; bases outside the gene matches: 7. CDR1 and CDR2 (germline): SEHNR, FQNEAQ (reference sequence). This CDR3 is CASGTTGGYGYTF. CDR3 nucleotide sequence: TGTGCCAGCGGAACTACAGGGGGGTATGGCTACACCTTC.

This chain links TRBV29-1 with TRBJ1-2; possibly TRBD1 for D (5 bases). Trimming shortened V by 6 bases and J by 8 bases, and 19 bases separated the two germline ends. CDR1 and CDR2 from the germline V gene are SQVTM and ANQGSEA. The CDR3 has 13 amino acids. CDR3 DNA: TGCAGCGTCATACCCCTCGGGGGTTCGGGCTACACCTTC. The encoded protein is CSVIPLGGSGYTF.

This clonotype turned up a few times. CDR3 coding DNA: TGCAGTGCAGATCGACAGGGAGGAACCTACGAGCAGTACTTC. Encoded protein: CSADRQGGTYEQYF. The V gene is TRBV20-1, the J gene TRBJ2-7; D perhaps matches TRBD1 (7 bases). The germline V gene encodes CDR1 DFQATT and CDR2 SNEGSKA (reference sequence). V gave up 6 bases and J gave up 2 bases, with 17 bases separating them. The CDR3 is 14 amino acids.

A word on this clonotype: A clone one base away is much larger, so this may be a read error. The chain uses TRBV2 and TRBJ2-7; perhaps TRBD2 as D (5 bases). The CDR3 length is 14 residues. Germline CDR1 SNHLY, CDR2 FYNNEI. The CDR3 coding sequence is TGTGCCAGCATTGAAGATAGGGAGTACCACGAGCAGTACTTC. Residues: CASIEDREYHEQYF.

This clonotype was counted at least ten times. V is TRBV28 and J is TRBJ2-2; 8 bases line up with TRBD1. Germline assignment: CDR1 MDHEN and CDR2 SYDVKM. CDR3 length: 16 amino acids. V trimming: 5 bases; J trimming: 4 bases; junction bases outside the gene matches: 9. The CDR3 sequence is CASSATGTGATGELFF. The CDR3 DNA is TGTGCCAGCAGTGCTACCGGGACAGGAGCCACCGGGGAGCTGTTTTTT.

This clonotype appeared a few times. This sequence joins TRBV6-6 and TRBJ1-5; no firm D call. The CDR3 sequence is 15 residues long. Trimming shortened V by 2 bases and J by 6 bases, and 14 bases separated the two germline ends. Germline V CDR1 and CDR2: MNHNY, SVGAGI (reference sequence). The CDR3 DNA follows: TGTGCCAGCAGTTACCAATCAGGCTCGGGTCAGCCCCAGCATTTT. Translation: CASSYQSGSGQPQHF.

The table lists this clonotype with a few counts. V is TRBV20-1 and J is TRBJ1-1; 8 nucleotides match TRBD1. The germline CDR1 and CDR2 sequences are DFQATT and SNEGSKA (reference sequence). The CDR3 covers 13 residues. The trim removed 5 bases at V and 4 bases at J, leaving 6 bases unmatched. The CDR3, as DNA: TGCAGTGCTTTACAGGGGGGTCGCACTGAAGCTTTCTTT. Protein sequence: CSALQGGRTEAFF.

This clonotype was recorded at least ten times. The CDR3, as DNA: TGTGCCAGCAGTTTATCCCGACTAGCGGGAGGGGTGGATGAGCAGTTCTTC. Translation gives CASSLSRLAGGVDEQFF. V usage is TRBV28 and J usage is TRBJ2-1; 14 positions agree with TRBD2. CDR1 and CDR2 (germline): MDHEN, SYDVKM. This CDR3 has 17 residues. V lost 1 base to trimming and J lost 8 bases; unmatched junction nucleotides: 7.

CDR3 in DNA: TGTGCCAGCAGCCAAGTTAGAGGGACAGAGTGGTGGCTCTCTGGAAACACCATATATTTT. It codes for CASSQVRGTEWWLSGNTIYF. The chain joins TRBV3-1 to TRBJ1-3; 7 positions agree with TRBD1. The junction had 15 bases not matched to a gene; V was cut back by 1 base and J by 0 bases. Germline V lookup: CDR1 LGHDT, CDR2 YNNKEL (reference sequence). The CDR3 covers 20 residues.

There are many counts of this clonotype. This rearrangement joins TRBV12-3 or TRBV12-4 to TRBJ2-1; 9 bases are a match to TRBD1. CDR3 length: 15 amino acids. Germline trimming cut 6 bases from V and 1 base from J; bases unmatched to any gene: 4. The CDR3 DNA reads as TGTGCCAGCAGATTACAGGGGGCATCCTACAATGAGCAGTTCTTC. It is translated as CASRLQGASYNEQFF.

On this clonotype itself: A much larger clone lies one base from this, so it may be a read error. This chain joins TRBV11-2 and TRBJ2-3, with D perhaps TRBD2 (6 bases). Trimming took 1 base from V and 3 from J, leaving 20 bases between them. Germline values: CDR1 SGHAT, CDR2 FQNNGV. This CDR3 is built from 18 residues. The CDR3 DNA is TGTGCCAGCAGCTTAGGCCCAACCACAGCGGGTTGGACAGATACGCAGTATTTT. It yields the protein CASSLGPTTAGWTDTQYF.

Remarks on this clonotype: The junction departs from the called germline gene at one end, perhaps through a read error. The rearrangement joins TRBV7-7 to TRBJ2-3; perhaps TRBD2 as D (5 bases). This CDR3 region has 14 residues. The germline CDR1 and CDR2 sequences are SSHAT and FNYEAQ (reference sequence). CDR3 DNA: TGTGCTAGCAGCCCGAGCGGTCTCACAGATACGCAGTATTTT. It translates to CASSPSGLTDTQYF.

The V call is TRBV29-1, the J call TRBJ2-2; 7 nucleotides agree with TRBD2. Germline-derived CDR1 and CDR2 are SQVTM and ANQGSEA. Unmatched junction bases numbered 5, after V lost 4 bases and J lost 6 bases. There are 13 residues in the CDR3. CDR3 in DNA: TGCAGCGTTGCTCGGGAGGTCTCCGGGGAGCTGTTTTTT. Its protein is CSVAREVSGELFF.